Below, one TCR beta chain is given with its context. The sample originates from a study of blood T cell repertoires in COVID-19. Whole-study context: The samples span acute and convalescent COVID-19 from the United States, Italy and Spain.

The CDR3 runs 14 residues. V was shortened by 0 bases and J by 0 bases, with 7 bases between the two germline ends. Germline CDR1 reads SGHKS; CDR2 reads YYEKEE (reference sequence). Per the authors' pipeline: Scientists estimated how many nucleated cells there were by amplifying reference gene primers. TCRdb keeps only in-frame clones here, not all; method: immunoSEQ multiplex PCR. V and J calls and clone size are as listed in that table; D and trimming were resolved from the DNA. The table shows under 95,000 clones, with more than 75% occurring only once. The chain links TRBV5-5 to TRBJ2-7, with no clear D. Sequences were obtained from peripheral blood. This clonotype originated in a human donor with acute or convalescent COVID-19. The donor label of this sample is uncertain. The CDR3 sequence is CASSLGQNSYEQYF. CDR3 coding DNA: TGTGCCAGCAGCTTGGGGCAGAACTCCTACGAGCAGTACTTC.